This entry concerns a single TCR beta chain. Its antigen is not identified. The germline gene is not matched at one end of the junction; a read error may be the cause. This entry belongs to a study of blood T cells in healthy people across ages. PCR was performed a second time for roughly 7 to 11 cycles using a sample-barcoded 5' primer and a J-beta primer mix. TCRdb reprocessed the 5' RACE reads with MiXCR, giving one entry per CDR3 protein. The data contain over 1.5 million distinct CDR3 sequences, 49% of them singletons. Study conclusions and caveats: The study found TCR beta diversity correlated strongly with naive T cell percentage.

The V gene's germline CDR1 is LGHNA and CDR2 YSLEER. This CDR3 has 16 amino acids. Sequenced input: blood. The clonotype was recovered from a woman aged 35 to 49 in good health. The chain has TRBV4-3 and TRBJ2-6; D gene uncertain. The CDR3 DNA is TGCGTCAGCAGCCAAGAATCGGGTACTGGGGCCAACGTCCTGACTTTC. Its translation is CVSSQESGTGANVLTF.